This record covers a single TCR beta chain. Its specific antigen is unknown. Base qualities were left out, and no much larger clone turns up one base away. The sample originates from a study of T cell responses to AZD1222 COVID-19 vaccine (dated by TCRdb to 2020 to 2023). For context, the study as a whole: AZD1222 recipients given second doses at about 4 weeks or at about 12 weeks were pooled, since spike-specific TCR depth and breadth were not found to differ between the two schedules. TCR sequencing covered 230 to 250 trial participants: around 210 given two doses of AZD1222 and approximately 26 given two doses of MenACWY control vaccine. Trial participants were enrolled into age subgroups of 18-55, 56-69 and 70-plus years, which contained around 140, 26 and 57 TCR-sequenced participants, respectively. What the work shows at the level of the full study, not this receptor alone: Spike-specific TCR breadth and depth rose significantly after two AZD1222 doses compared with day 0 and with MenACWY recipients. The 56-69-year group was small, and its depth increase did not reach significance, likely because of low power. The whole spike protein was spanned by vaccine-associated CD4 TCRs, and dominant responses were seen in regions 160-218 and 743-854. Reportedly, close to half of the unique spike-specific TCRs recognized epitopes lying outside the regions that are mutated in the B.1.351 and B.1.1.7 variants. Because no day 14 peak-response samples were available, the repertoires could be characterized only after the peak T cell response. Most participants were white British and females outnumbered males, and the authors suggested that clonal diversity may have been underestimated. Only 5 to 7 AZD1222 recipients were SARS-CoV-2 seropositive at baseline, limiting conclusions about previously exposed vaccinees.

The CDR3 covers 14 residues, taking in both the cysteine and the phenylalanine. Just CDR3 DNA is preserved here, 42 bases in frame from base 1. Trimming at the junction amounts to 5 bases on V and 2 bases on J, and the germline ends lie 12 bases apart. From the germline V gene, CDR1 is SGHVS and CDR2 is FQNEAQ. In the paper's terms, the time point label means: baseline before first vaccination. The vaccinee samples were drawn from two UK trials, COV001 and COV002, one of which was a single-blind randomized controlled phase 2/3 trial testing AZD1222 (ChAdOx1 nCoV-19) in healthy adults. For TCRbeta chain sequencing, PBMC samples from trial participants were taken at day 0 and at day 28 after the second dose. The CDR3 regions of human TCRbeta chains were subjected to immunosequencing. Concerning the study's data processing: Repertoire TCRs were checked for matches against a reference library of SARS-CoV-2-specific TCRs that had been generated using the MIRA antigen-specificity platform. Breadth was defined as the fraction of unique TCRs that were SARS-CoV-2-associated, and depth was defined as the fraction of total T cells that were SARS-CoV-2-associated. Each spike-specific TCR was assigned to its reactive spike region and to a CD4 or CD8 class using the MIRA data. Log10-transformed breadth and depth values were compared by one-way ANOVA with Sidak's multiple comparisons tests. This is the immuneACCESS table as TCRdb keeps it, with only in-frame sequences that have V and J called. A part of the clones is gone; compared with another copy, unresolved V genes explain less than half, and the rest is unexplained. That table is the source of V, J and clone size, and D and trimming were worked out from the DNA. The sample contains roughly 120,000 clones, around 84% of them found a single time. Less than 15% of the sample is held by the ten biggest clonotypes.

Rearrangement joined TRBV7-8 to TRBJ1-2; the D gene is perhaps TRBD1, on 6 matching bases. This sample comprised peripheral blood, obtained on day 0 of AZD1222 vaccination. This TCR was recovered from an adult in good health. The nucleotide sequence is TGTGCCAGCAGCCGGGACAAAACCAACTATGGCTACACCTTC. Translated, it gives CASSRDKTNYGYTF.